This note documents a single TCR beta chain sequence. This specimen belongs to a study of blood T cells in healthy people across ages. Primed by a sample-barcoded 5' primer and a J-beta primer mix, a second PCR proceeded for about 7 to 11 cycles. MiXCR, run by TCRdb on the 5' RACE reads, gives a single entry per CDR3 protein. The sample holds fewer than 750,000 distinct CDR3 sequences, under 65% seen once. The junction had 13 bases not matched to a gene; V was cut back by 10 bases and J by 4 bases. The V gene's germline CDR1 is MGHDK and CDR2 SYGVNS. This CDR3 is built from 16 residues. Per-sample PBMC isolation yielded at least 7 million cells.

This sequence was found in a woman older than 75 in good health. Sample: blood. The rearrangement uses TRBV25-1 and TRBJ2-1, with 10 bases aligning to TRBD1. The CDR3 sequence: CATESLGGQGYNEQFF. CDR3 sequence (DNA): TGTGCCACAGAATCGCTTGGGGGACAGGGGTACAATGAGCAGTTCTTC.